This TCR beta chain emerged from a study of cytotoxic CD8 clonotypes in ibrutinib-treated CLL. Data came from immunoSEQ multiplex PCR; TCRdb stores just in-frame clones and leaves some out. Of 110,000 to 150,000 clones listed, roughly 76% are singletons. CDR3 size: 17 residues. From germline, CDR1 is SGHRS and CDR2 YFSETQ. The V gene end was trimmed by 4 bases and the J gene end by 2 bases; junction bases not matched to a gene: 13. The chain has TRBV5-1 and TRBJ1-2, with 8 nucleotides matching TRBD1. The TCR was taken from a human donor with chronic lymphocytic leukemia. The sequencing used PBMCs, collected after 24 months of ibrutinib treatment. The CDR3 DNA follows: TGCGCCAGCAGCCCTATCTCCGGGACAGGAGAGAACTATGGCTACACCTTC. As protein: CASSPISGTGENYGYTF.